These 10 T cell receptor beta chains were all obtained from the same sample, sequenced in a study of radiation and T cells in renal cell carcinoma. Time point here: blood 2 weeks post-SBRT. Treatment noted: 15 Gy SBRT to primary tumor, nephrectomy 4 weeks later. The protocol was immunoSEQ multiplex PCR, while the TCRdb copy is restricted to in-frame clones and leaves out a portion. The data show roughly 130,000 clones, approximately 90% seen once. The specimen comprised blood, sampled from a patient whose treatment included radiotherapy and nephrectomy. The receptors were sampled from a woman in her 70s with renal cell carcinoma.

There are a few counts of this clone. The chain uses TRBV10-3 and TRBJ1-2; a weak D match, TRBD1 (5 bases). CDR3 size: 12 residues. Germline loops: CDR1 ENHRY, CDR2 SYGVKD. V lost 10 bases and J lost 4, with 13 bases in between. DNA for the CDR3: TGTGCCACGGGCCCCGGGGGCTATGGCTACACCTTC. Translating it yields CATGPGGYGYTF.

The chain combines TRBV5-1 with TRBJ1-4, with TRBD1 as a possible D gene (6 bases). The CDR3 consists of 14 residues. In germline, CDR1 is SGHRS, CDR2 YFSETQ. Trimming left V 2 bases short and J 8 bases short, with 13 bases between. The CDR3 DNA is TGCGCCAGCAGCTTCGGGGGCTGGAGGGAAAAACTGTTTTTT. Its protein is CASSFGGWREKLFF.

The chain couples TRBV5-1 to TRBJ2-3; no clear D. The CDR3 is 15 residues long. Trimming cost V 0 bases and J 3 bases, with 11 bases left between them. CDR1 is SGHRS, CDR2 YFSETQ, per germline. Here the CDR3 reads CASSLGPEPTDTQYF. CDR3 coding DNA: TGCGCCAGCAGCTTGGGGCCAGAACCTACAGATACGCAGTATTTT.

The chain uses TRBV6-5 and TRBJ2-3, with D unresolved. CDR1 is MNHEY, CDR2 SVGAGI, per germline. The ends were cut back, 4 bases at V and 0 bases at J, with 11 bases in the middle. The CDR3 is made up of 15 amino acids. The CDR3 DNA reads TGTGCCAGCAGTTCCGCCCAGCACAGCACAGATACGCAGTATTTT. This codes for CASSSAQHSTDTQYF.

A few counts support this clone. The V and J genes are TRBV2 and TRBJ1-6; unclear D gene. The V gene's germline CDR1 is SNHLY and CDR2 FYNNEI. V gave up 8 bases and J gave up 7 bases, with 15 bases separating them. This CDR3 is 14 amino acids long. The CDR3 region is CASHIEGANSPLHF. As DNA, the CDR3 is TGTGCCAGCCATATCGAGGGAGCCAATTCACCCCTCCACTTT.

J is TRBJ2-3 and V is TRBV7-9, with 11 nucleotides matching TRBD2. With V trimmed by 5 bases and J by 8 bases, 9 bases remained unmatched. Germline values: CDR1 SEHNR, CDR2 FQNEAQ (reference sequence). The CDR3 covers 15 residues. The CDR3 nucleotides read TGTGCCAGCAGCCCCGGGACTAGCGGTTCAGGTACGCAGTATTTT. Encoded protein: CASSPGTSGSGTQYF.

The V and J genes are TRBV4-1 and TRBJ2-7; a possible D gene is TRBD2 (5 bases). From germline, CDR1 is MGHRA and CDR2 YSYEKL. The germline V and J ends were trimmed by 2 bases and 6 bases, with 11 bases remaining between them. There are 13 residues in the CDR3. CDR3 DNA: TGCGCCAGCAGCCAACCGGGAAGAGCCGAGCAGTACTTC. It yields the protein CASSQPGRAEQYF.

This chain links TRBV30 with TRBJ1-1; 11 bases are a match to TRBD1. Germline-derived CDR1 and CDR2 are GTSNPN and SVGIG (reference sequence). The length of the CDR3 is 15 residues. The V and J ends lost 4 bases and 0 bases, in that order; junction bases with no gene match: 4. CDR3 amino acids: CAWNGQGALNTEAFF. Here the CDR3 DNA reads TGTGCCTGGAACGGACAGGGGGCGTTGAACACTGAAGCTTTCTTT.

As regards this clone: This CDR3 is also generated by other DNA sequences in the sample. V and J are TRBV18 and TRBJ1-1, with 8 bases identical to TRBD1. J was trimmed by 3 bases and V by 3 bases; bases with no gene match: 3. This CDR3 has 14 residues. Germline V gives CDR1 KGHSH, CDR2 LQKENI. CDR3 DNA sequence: TGTGCCAGCTCACCTTCGACAGGGGACACTGAAGCTTTCTTT. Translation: CASSPSTGDTEAFF.

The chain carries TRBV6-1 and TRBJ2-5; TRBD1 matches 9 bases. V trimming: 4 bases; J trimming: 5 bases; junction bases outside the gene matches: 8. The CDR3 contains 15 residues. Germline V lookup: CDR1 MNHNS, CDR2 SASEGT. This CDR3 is CASSVGQGDFETQYF. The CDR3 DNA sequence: TGTGCCAGCAGTGTGGGACAGGGAGACTTTGAGACCCAGTACTTC.